This is a list of T cell receptor beta chains from one sample in a study of blood T cell repertoires in COVID-19. Clones were read by immunoSEQ multiplex PCR, and TCRdb kept only the in-frame ones, dropping some. The sample lists 200,000 to 250,000 clones; about 94% were seen once. Specimen: peripheral blood. These TCRs come from a man between 60 and 70 years old with COVID-19, enrolled during active disease. Each CDR3 is given with its conserved first and last residue. A D gene is named only where the DNA matches it firmly. Clone sizes are given selectively: once, few, many, or a class where the clone is expanded.

-	-	TRBJ2-2	TRBV2	CASSEHRLNTGELFF	TGTGCCAGCAGTGAACACAGGCTAAACACCGGGGAGCTGTTTTTT
-	TRBD2	TRBJ2-3	TRBV2	CASSLPRAGGTDTQYF	TGTGCCAGCAGTCTCCCGCGGGCGGGGGGCACAGATACGCAGTATTTT
-	-	TRBJ1-1	TRBV18	CASSPQEVNTEAFF	TGTGCCAGCTCACCTCAGGAGGTGAACACTGAAGCTTTCTTT
-	-	TRBJ1-1	TRBV3-1/TRBV3-2	CASSPDLRGTEAFF	TGTGCCAGCAGCCCTGACCTACGGGGGACTGAAGCTTTCTTT
-	TRBD2	TRBJ2-7	TRBV5-1	CASSLGSSGGGEQYF	TGCGCCAGCAGCTTGGGGTCCAGCGGGGGTGGCGAGCAGTACTTC
once	-	TRBJ1-3	TRBV29-1	CSVDSSGNTIYF	TGCAGCGTTGACAGCTCTGGAAACACCATATATTTT
-	TRBD1	TRBJ1-2	TRBV5-4	CASSGRRTGNYGYTF	TGTGCCAGCAGCGGGCGGCGGACAGGGAACTATGGCTACACCTTC
-	-	TRBJ1-1	TRBV27	CASSLVGGRTEAFF	TGTGCCAGCAGTCTAGTGGGGGGTCGCACTGAAGCTTTCTTT
-	TRBD1	TRBJ1-4	TRBV7-9	CASSLTGVPNEKLFF	TGTGCCAGCAGTCTGACAGGGGTTCCTAATGAAAAACTGTTTTTT
-	TRBD2	TRBJ2-1	TRBV19	CASRPLAGTYNEQFF	TGTGCCAGTAGACCACTAGCGGGGACTTACAATGAGCAGTTCTTC
-	-	TRBJ1-5	TRBV12-3/TRBV12-4	CASSWTGNQPQHF	TGTGCCAGCAGCTGGACGGGGAATCAGCCCCAGCATTTT
once	TRBD2	TRBJ2-2	TRBV28	CASSFGTSGISGELFF	TGTGCCAGCAGTTTCGGTACTAGCGGGATATCCGGGGAGCTGTTTTTT
once	TRBD1	TRBJ2-2	TRBV5-5	CASSSGQGASMYTGELFF	TGTGCCAGCAGCTCGGGACAGGGGGCCTCTATGTACACCGGGGAGCTGTTTTTT
-	TRBD1	TRBJ1-1	TRBV28	CASRPGQGRTEAFF	TGTGCCAGCAGACCTGGACAGGGACGGACTGAAGCTTTCTTT
-	-	TRBJ2-2	TRBV6-2/TRBV6-3	CASSSTGAAGGELFF	TGTGCCAGCAGTTCCACCGGGGCCGCGGGAGGGGAGCTGTTTTTT
-	-	TRBJ2-7	TRBV6-5	CASSSPRRGTYEQYF	TGTGCCAGCAGTTCCCCTCGCAGGGGCACCTACGAGCAGTACTTC
-	-	TRBJ1-2	TRBV12-3/TRBV12-4	CASTTQGYGYTF	TGTGCCAGCACAACACAGGGCTATGGCTACACCTTC
-	-	TRBJ1-5	TRBV28	CASSLARDLSNQPQHF	TGTGCCAGCAGTTTGGCCAGGGATCTTAGCAATCAGCCCCAGCATTTT
-	-	TRBJ2-7	TRBV18	CASSPDGRVSSYEQYF	TGTGCCAGCTCACCGGACGGGCGGGTGAGCTCCTACGAGCAGTACTTC
-	-	TRBJ2-7	TRBV6-2/TRBV6-3	CASSHGTGSGEQYF	TGTGCCAGCAGCCATGGAACAGGGAGCGGCGAGCAGTACTTC
-	TRBD1	TRBJ2-7	TRBV9	CASSVGAGTGGYYEQYF	TGTGCCAGCAGCGTAGGTGCAGGGACAGGGGGCTACTACGAGCAGTACTTC
-	-	TRBJ1-3	TRBV2	CASSDAARSGNTIYF	TGTGCCAGCAGTGATGCGGCCCGATCTGGAAACACCATATATTTT